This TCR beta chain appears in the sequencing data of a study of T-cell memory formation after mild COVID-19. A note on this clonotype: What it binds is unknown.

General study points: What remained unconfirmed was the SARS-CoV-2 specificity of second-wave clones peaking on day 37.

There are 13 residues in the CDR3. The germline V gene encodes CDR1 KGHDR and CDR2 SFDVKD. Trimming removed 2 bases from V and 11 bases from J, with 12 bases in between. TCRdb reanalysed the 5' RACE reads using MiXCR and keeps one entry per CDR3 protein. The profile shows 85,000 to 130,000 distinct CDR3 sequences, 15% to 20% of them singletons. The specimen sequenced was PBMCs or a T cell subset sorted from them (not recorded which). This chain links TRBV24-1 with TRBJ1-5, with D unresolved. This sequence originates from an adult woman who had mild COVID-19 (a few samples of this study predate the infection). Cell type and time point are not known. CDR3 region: CATSDSLGGAQHF. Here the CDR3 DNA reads TGTGCCACCAGTGATTCTCTGGGTGGGGCCCAGCATTTT.